Below, one T cell receptor (beta chain) is given with its context. The CDR3 sequence is 13 residues long. The V and J ends lost 5 bases and 4 bases respectively, with 11 bases between them. Germline V gene data show CDR1 as LGHNT and CDR2 as FRNRAP. This sample is part of a study of T cells in narcolepsy. Measured with immunoSEQ multiplex PCR; TCRdb has only the in-frame clones, and not every one. Of more than 20,000 clones listed, approximately 80% are singletons. This TCR was recovered from a human donor in good health. V gene TRBV12-5 combines with J gene TRBJ1-2; D remains unclear. The material sequenced was memory (CD45RA-) CD4+ T cells from blood. The CDR3 protein is CASGSALIYGYTF. DNA for the CDR3: TGTGCTAGTGGTAGCGCCTTAATCTATGGCTACACCTTC.